Shown below are 20 T cell receptor beta chains from a single sample sequenced in a study of blood T cell repertoires in COVID-19. Generated by immunoSEQ multiplex PCR, the TCRdb table keeps only in-frame clones and is missing some. The sample includes about 480,000 clones, 85% to 90% of them seen just once. Sequenced: peripheral blood. The receptors here all came from a man younger than 35 with COVID-19, enrolled during active disease.

V usage is TRBV10-1 and J usage is TRBJ1-1; no firm D call. Between the trimmed V and J ends, which lost 4 bases and 4 bases, there was a span of 10 bases. Germline-derived CDR1 and CDR2 are WNHNN and SYGVQD (reference sequence). The CDR3 loop spans 13 amino acids. The CDR3 reads CASSVRSGTEAFF. The CDR3 nucleotides are TGCGCCAGCAGTGTAAGGTCGGGCACTGAAGCTTTCTTT.

This chain joins TRBV9 and TRBJ1-3; no clear D gene. Trimming cost V 3 bases and J 0 bases, with 10 bases left between them. Germline values: CDR1 SGDLS, CDR2 YYNGEE. The CDR3 is 15 amino acids. CDR3 sequence: CASSATGNSGNTIYF. DNA for the CDR3: TGTGCCAGCAGCGCCACCGGGAACTCTGGAAACACCATATATTTT.

The V call is TRBV5-1, the J call TRBJ2-7; possibly TRBD2 for D (5 bases). V was trimmed by 1 base and J by 6 bases, leaving 14 bases between them. The CDR3 has 14 residues. Germline V gives CDR1 SGHRS, CDR2 YFSETQ. For the CDR3, the DNA is TGCGCCAGCAGCTTGTATCGGGGTTCCGGCGAGCAGTACTTC. Its protein is CASSLYRGSGEQYF.

The chain couples TRBV14 to TRBJ1-3; D may be TRBD1 (5 bases). The germline V gene has CDR1 SGHDN and CDR2 FVKESK. The length of the CDR3 is 16 residues. The V gene lost 2 bases and the J gene lost 4 bases, with 15 bases spanning the gap. CDR3 region: CASSQWRGVAGNTIYF. The CDR3 nucleotides are TGTGCCAGCAGCCAATGGAGGGGCGTCGCGGGAAACACCATATATTTT.

This chain uses TRBV7-8 with TRBJ2-3; possibly TRBD2 for D (6 bases). The CDR3 is 17 amino acids. CDR1 and CDR2 (germline): SGHVS, FQNEAQ. With 2 bases removed from V and 0 bases from J, the gap between germline ends came to 15 bases. The CDR3 loop reads CASSLQGGGVSTDTQYF. CDR3 coding DNA: TGTGCCAGCAGCTTACAGGGCGGCGGGGTCAGCACAGATACGCAGTATTTT.

V gene TRBV7-8 combines with J gene TRBJ2-1, with TRBD2 matching 13 bases. The J segment lost 3 bases and the V segment lost 2 bases, leaving 1 base of the junction unmatched. Germline CDR1 is SGHVS and CDR2 is FQNEAQ. The CDR3 sequence is 16 residues long. CDR3 nucleotide sequence: TGTGCCAGCAGCTTAAGGACTAGCGGGGGCTACAATGAGCAGTTCTTC. Translating gives CASSLRTSGGYNEQFF.

This chain connects TRBV24-1 to TRBJ2-1, with 7 bases identical to TRBD2. The germline V gene has CDR1 KGHDR and CDR2 SFDVKD. V dropped 4 bases and J dropped 4; count of bases not matched to a gene: 3. The CDR3 contains 14 residues. The DNA for the CDR3 is TGTGCCACCAGTGACAGCGGGGAGTACAATGAGCAGTTCTTC. Amino acids: CATSDSGEYNEQFF.

The chain recombines TRBV12-3 or TRBV12-4 with TRBJ1-1, with D possibly TRBD1 on 5 matching bases. The CDR3 runs to 13 residues. V lost 5 bases to trimming and J lost 1 base, with 8 bases between them. This CDR3 is CASSPQGNTEAFF. As DNA, the CDR3 is TGTGCCAGCAGTCCCCAGGGGAACACTGAAGCTTTCTTT.

This clone is a singleton in its sample. V usage is TRBV19 and J usage is TRBJ2-1, with 7 bases matching TRBD2. With V trimmed by 6 bases and J by 9 bases, 11 bases remained unmatched. Germline V gene sequence: CDR1 LNHDA, CDR2 SQIVND (reference sequence). The CDR3 loop spans 14 amino acids. CDR3 sequence reads: CASSPGTIGLEQFF. For the CDR3, the DNA is TGTGCCAGTAGCCCCGGGACTATCGGTCTTGAGCAGTTCTTC.

The chain links TRBV29-1 to TRBJ2-2; D call uncertain. CDR1 SQVTM and CDR2 ANQGSEA come from the germline V gene. The CDR3 consists of 15 residues. The V and J ends lost 3 bases and 0 bases respectively, with 11 bases between them. The CDR3, as DNA: TGCAGCGTTGAGAGCGACGACGCGAACACCGGGGAGCTGTTTTTT. Protein product: CSVESDDANTGELFF.

The CDR3 DNA sequence: TGTGCTAGTGGGGCAGGGGGCATCGCTTTCTTT. Translation: CASGAGGIAFF. This chain links TRBV12-5 with TRBJ1-1, with TRBD1 matching over 8 bases. Trimming removed 6 bases from V and 11 bases from J; junction bases left unmatched: 5. CDR1 and CDR2 (germline): LGHNT, FRNRAP. This CDR3 comprises 11 residues.

This rearrangement joins TRBV4-1 to TRBJ2-7, with TRBD2 as a possible D gene (5 bases). V shed 4 bases and J shed 0 bases, with 16 bases lying between them. Germline CDR1 reads MGHRA; CDR2 reads YSYEKL. The CDR3 has 16 residues. The DNA of the CDR3 is TGCGCCAGCAGCCTACATCACACGGGAAGCTCCTACGAGCAGTACTTC. It is translated as CASSLHHTGSSYEQYF.

The chain uses TRBV15 and TRBJ2-5; tentative D call: TRBD2 (5 bases). This CDR3 comprises 15 residues. Germline V gene lookup returns CDR1 LNHNV and CDR2 YYDKDF (reference sequence). The V gene lost 0 bases and the J gene lost 2 bases, with 10 bases spanning the gap. CDR3 residues: CATSRDGGQQETQYF. The CDR3 DNA is TGTGCCACCAGCAGAGATGGCGGGCAGCAAGAGACCCAGTACTTC.

This rearrangement joins TRBV6-5 to TRBJ2-1, with D uncertain. The CDR3 has 13 amino acids. Germline assignment: CDR1 MNHEY and CDR2 SVGAGI. The V gene lost 0 bases and the J gene lost 13 bases, with 13 bases spanning the gap. CDR3 DNA: TGTGCCAGCAGTTACTCGGAATCTAGTTACCAGTTCTTC. Its protein product is CASSYSESSYQFF.

V usage is TRBV19 and J usage is TRBJ1-1; D unresolved. Germline CDR1 LNHDA, CDR2 SQIVND (reference sequence). The CDR3 consists of 15 residues. V shed 3 bases and J shed 3 bases, with 14 bases lying between them. The CDR3 spells CASSIGTRADTEAFF. In DNA, the CDR3 is TGTGCCAGTAGTATTGGAACGCGGGCCGACACTGAAGCTTTCTTT.

This clone appeared a few times. The chain couples TRBV19 to TRBJ2-1, with D possibly matching TRBD2 (5 bases). Trimming pared 9 bases from V and 1 base from J, leaving 13 bases between. Germline V gives CDR1 LNHDA, CDR2 SQIVND (reference sequence). This CDR3 has 14 amino acids. The CDR3 here is CASQVGVSYNEQFF. The CDR3, as DNA: TGTGCCAGCCAGGTGGGAGTGTCCTACAATGAGCAGTTCTTC.

The V gene is TRBV7-9, the J gene TRBJ2-7; tentative D call: TRBD1 (6 bases). The CDR3 loop spans 14 amino acids. Per the germline V gene, CDR1 is SEHNR and CDR2 is FQNEAQ (reference sequence). The V end was cut by 4 bases, the J end by 1 base, with 11 bases between. The CDR3 bases are TGTGCCAGCAGCTCCGGGACACCGTCCTACGAGCAGTACTTC. Translated: CASSSGTPSYEQYF.

This chain connects TRBV7-9 to TRBJ2-1, with a possible D match to TRBD2 (7 bases). The CDR3 sequence is 15 residues long. Looked up from germline, CDR1 is SEHNR and CDR2 is FQNEAQ (reference sequence). Between the trimmed V and J ends, which lost 7 bases and 8 bases, there was a span of 21 bases. CDR3 sequence: CASTMQGRGEDEQFF. The CDR3 DNA follows: TGTGCCAGCACCATGCAGGGGAGGGGGGAAGATGAGCAGTTCTTC. The variable domain in full, with the rest retrieved from reference TRBV7-9 and TRBJ2-1, is DTGVSQNPRHKITKRGQNVTFRCDPISEHNRLYWYRQTLGQGPEFLTYFQNEAQLEKSRLLSDRFSAERPKGSFSTLEIQRTEQGDSAMYLCASTMQGRGEDEQFFGPGTRLTVL.

The rearrangement links TRBV5-6 to TRBJ2-1, with TRBD1 matching over 11 bases. J was trimmed by 2 bases and V by 3 bases; bases with no gene match: 1. CDR3 length: 15 amino acids. Germline values: CDR1 SGHDT, CDR2 YYEEEE. The chain's CDR3 is CASSSGQGAYNEQFF. In DNA form, the CDR3 reads TGTGCCAGCAGCTCGGGACAGGGGGCCTACAATGAGCAGTTCTTC.

CDR3 nucleotide sequence: TGTGCCTGTCGTCCCGGGACAGGTGGGAATACGGAGCAGTACTTC. Encoded protein: CACRPGTGGNTEQYF. The chain employs TRBV30 and TRBJ2-7, with 8 bases aligning to TRBD1. V was pared by 6 bases and J by 7 bases, with 17 bases of the junction left unmatched. CDR1 is GTSNPN and CDR2 is SVGIG in the germline V gene (reference sequence). The CDR3 contains 15 residues.